The clone carrying this T cell receptor (beta chain) has more than one count but fewer than ten. V gave up 5 bases and J gave up 4 bases, with 14 bases separating them. Germline CDR1 is SGHTA and CDR2 is FQGTGA. CDR3 size: 14 residues. The entry originates in a study of OX40 agonist ivuxolimab in advanced cancers. The overall study: About 40% of patients had received prior checkpoint inhibitor therapy.

Repertoires were generated with immunoSEQ multiplex PCR, while TCRdb's copy carries only in-frame clones and drops some. The profile shows about 69,000 clones, around 87% of them singletons. Autoimmune disease history or systemic immunosuppression led to patient exclusion. The chain couples TRBV7-3 to TRBJ2-5; the D gene is possibly TRBD2 (6 bases). The input for sequencing was CD4+ or CD8+ T cells sorted from blood, taken in a trial of the OX40 agonist ivuxolimab. The TCR originated in an adult with an advanced solid tumor such as melanoma, head and neck, liver or kidney cancer. The CDR3 nucleotides are TGTGCCAGCAGCCCCACTGGGGGAGGAGAGACCCAGTACTTC. This translates into CASSPTGGGETQYF.